This T cell receptor (beta chain) is drawn from a study of intratumoral heterogeneity in liver cancer. With respect to the entire study: Across the full roughly 15-patient cohort, most patients were male and a median age of roughly 62 years was recorded. The study combined RNA-seq, DNA sequencing, TCR-seq and SNP array data from multiple regions of hepatocellular carcinoma specimens to study intratumor heterogeneity. The overall cohort comprised 71 multiregional samples from some 15 HCC patients, with over 50 tumoral and 20 or so adjacent nontumoral regions. What the research found in general, with its limitations: A relatively low patient number and under-sampled tumor-infiltrating lymphocyte representation were acknowledged by the authors as limitations.

Every patient had early-stage hepatocellular carcinoma and went to surgical resection without receiving any prior therapy. Sampled areas lacked macroscopic evidence of necrosis or hemorrhage. In a couple of patients, TCR sequencing (ImmunoSeq) was performed on multiple regions. Frozen resection tissue samples were collected at a distance of at least 1 cm from each other. Samples labelled N came from nontumoral liver tissue adjacent to the tumor. Genomic DNA was isolated from bulk tissue with the DNeasy blood and tissue kit. Using the immunoSEQ assay, the TCR beta chain CDR3 regions were sequenced from genomic DNA. Rearranged VDJ segments were amplified with primers that anneal to V and J segments. On the authors' methods: The ImmunoSeq Analyzer software was used to calculate clonality and richness metrics. To find clones with differing abundance between regions, Fisher's exact test was applied together with a beta-binomial method for extra stringency. What TCRdb holds here is the immuneACCESS table cut down to in-frame rearrangements. Part of the clones is not present; checked against another copy, under half of the missing clones reflect an unresolved V gene, and the others are unexplained. Clone size and the V and J calls come from that table; the DNA yielded D and trimming. The sample includes about 5,900 clones, with around 68% observed a single time. In total, the top ten clones hold approximately 23% of the sample.

The CDR3, from cysteine to phenylalanine, totals 15 residues. CDR3 DNA only is kept here, 45 bases in frame from base 1. V is trimmed back by 4 bases and J by 4 bases, and the junction contains 10 bases that no gene match accounts for. As encoded in the germline V gene, CDR1 is SGDLS while CDR2 is YYNGEE. Worth noting for this clone: Its antigen remains undetermined. The record has no base qualities; no much larger clone is one base away.

The chain uses TRBV9 and TRBJ1-2; a stretch of 7 junction bases matches TRBD1. This specimen was tumor-adjacent normal tissue, taken before any cancer treatment. This TCR was sampled from a man in his sixties or seventies with hepatocellular carcinoma. The sequenced DNA: TGTGCCAGCAGCATAGGCGCCCAGGGGGTCTATGGCTACACCTTC. Its protein is CASSIGAQGVYGYTF.